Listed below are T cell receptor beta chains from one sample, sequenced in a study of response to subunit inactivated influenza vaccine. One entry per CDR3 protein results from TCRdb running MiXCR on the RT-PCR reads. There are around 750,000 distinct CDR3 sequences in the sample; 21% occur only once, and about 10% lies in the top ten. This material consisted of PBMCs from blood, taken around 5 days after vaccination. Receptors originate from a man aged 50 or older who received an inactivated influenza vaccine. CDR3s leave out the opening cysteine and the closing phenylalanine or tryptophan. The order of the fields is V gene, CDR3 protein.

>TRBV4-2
ASSQGGNRAEKLF
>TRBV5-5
ASRPDRVGAGELF
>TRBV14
ASSHPGTGRNEQY
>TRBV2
ASSVPARGKYTGELF
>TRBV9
ASSAGVGGLSTDTQY
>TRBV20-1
SARGGGTDYGYT
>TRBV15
ATSRGGQGNTEAF
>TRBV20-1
SARSNSDTQY
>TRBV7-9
ASSAIRGANYGYT
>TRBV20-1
SAGPGYGYT
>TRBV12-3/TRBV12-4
ASRPSGGWETQY
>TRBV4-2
ASSQSLAGETQY
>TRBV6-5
ASSYGLYTDTQY
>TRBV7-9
LGEGGTEAF
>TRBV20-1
SAFSGGAFYEQF
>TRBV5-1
ASRLGGGEKLF
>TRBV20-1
SASYRGEQY
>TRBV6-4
ASSDSTLSSRGYT
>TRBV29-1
SVVTSGPSYLWDTQY
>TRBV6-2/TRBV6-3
ASSYSGTKGRYEQY
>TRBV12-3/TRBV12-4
ASSLSGSGNTIY
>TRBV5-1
ASSPSAVTGELF
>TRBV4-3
ASSQDVRTGEGKLF
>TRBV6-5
ASSSLRGGYT
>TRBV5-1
ASSLLGENTEAF
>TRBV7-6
ASSPDRVKSGELF
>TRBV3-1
ASSQTGSGGPGDTQY
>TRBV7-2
ASSPRDSDTDEQF
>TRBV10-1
ASSEGSSYEQY
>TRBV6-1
ASSPDRVRRDYGYT
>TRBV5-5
ASSLIYSRLEAF
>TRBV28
ASSLFIQRVDNEQF
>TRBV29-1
SVGPPGQGYSYNEQF
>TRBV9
ASSVGREAYEQY
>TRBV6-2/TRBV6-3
ASSYSNPGTRQETQY
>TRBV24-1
ATSDPKTAGGSGELF
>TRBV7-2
ASSPRAGETQY
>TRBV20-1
SACAGQTIDDEQF
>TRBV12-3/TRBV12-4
ASIPSGAAGELF
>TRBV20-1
SAGGPGLAGFAPY
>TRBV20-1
SARGTHLAGKFNEQF